This T cell receptor beta chain derives from a study of blood T cell repertoires in COVID-19. About the study: From the United States, Italy and Spain came samples of acute and convalescent COVID-19. Sample material is recorded as cDNA or gDNA derived from T cells, B-cell-depleted T cells, or PBMCs.

Trimming took 2 bases from V and 4 from J, leaving 14 bases between them. Germline CDR1 and CDR2: MNHEY and SVGAGI. The CDR3 is 15 residues long. Authors' analysis steps: Reference gene primer amplification gave estimated nucleated cell counts. Only in-frame clones appear in the TCRdb table, and some are missing; sequencing was by immunoSEQ multiplex PCR. The V and J calls and the clone size are those of that table, but D and trimming were determined from the DNA. The sample includes about 18,000 clones, 81% of them seen just once. The V call is TRBV6-5, the J call TRBJ1-2, with no clear D. This sequence originates from a man aged 40-49 years with active or convalescent COVID-19. The sequenced sample was peripheral blood. DNA of the CDR3: TGTGCCAGCAGTTACAGGGCCATAGGACTCTATGGCTACACCTTC. It encodes CASSYRAIGLYGYTF.